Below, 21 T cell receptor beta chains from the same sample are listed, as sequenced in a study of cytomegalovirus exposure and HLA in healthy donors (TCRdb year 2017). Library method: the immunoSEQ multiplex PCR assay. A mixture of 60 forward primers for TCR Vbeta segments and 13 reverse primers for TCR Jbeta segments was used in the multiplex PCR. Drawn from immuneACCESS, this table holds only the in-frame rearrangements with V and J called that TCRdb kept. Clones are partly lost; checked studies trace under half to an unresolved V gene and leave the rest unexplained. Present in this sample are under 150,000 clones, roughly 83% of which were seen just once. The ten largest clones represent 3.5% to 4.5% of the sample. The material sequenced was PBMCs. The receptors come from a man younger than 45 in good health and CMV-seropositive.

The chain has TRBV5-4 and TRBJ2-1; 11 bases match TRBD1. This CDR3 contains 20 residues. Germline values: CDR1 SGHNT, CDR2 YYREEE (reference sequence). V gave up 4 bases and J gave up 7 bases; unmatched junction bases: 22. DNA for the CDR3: TGTGCCAGCAGCCCAAAACCCCGGGACAGGGGGATTCCCGGTTCGAATGAGCAGTTCTTC. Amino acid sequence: CASSPKPRDRGIPGSNEQFF.

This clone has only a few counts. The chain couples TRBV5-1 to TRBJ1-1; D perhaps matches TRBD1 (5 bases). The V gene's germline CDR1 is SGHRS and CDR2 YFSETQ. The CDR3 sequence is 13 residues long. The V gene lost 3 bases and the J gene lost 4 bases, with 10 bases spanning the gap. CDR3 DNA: TGCGCCAGCAGCTCGCAGGGTTTCACTGAAGCTTTCTTT. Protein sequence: CASSSQGFTEAFF.

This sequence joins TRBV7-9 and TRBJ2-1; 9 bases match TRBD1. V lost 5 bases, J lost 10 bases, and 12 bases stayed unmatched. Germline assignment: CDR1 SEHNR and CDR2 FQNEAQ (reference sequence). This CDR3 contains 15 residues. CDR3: CASSLRQGEAREQFF. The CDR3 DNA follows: TGTGCCAGCAGCCTAAGACAGGGGGAGGCGCGAGAGCAGTTCTTC.

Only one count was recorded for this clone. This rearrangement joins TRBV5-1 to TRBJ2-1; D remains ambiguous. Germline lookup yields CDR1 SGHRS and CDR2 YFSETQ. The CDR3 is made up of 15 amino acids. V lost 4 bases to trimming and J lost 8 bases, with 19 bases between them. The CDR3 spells CASSHWATRSYEQFF. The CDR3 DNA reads TGCGCCAGCAGCCACTGGGCCACACGCTCGTATGAGCAGTTCTTC.

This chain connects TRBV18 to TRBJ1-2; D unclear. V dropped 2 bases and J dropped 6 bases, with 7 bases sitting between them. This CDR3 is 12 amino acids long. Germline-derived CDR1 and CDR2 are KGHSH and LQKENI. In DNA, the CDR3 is TGTGCCAGCTCACCATCCGGGGATGGCTACACCTTC. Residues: CASSPSGDGYTF.

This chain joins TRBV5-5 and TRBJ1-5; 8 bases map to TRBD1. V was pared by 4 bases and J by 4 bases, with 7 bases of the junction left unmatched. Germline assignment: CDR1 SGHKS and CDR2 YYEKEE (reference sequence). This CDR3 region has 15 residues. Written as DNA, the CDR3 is TGTGCCAGCAGCCACCGGACAGGGTTAAATCAGCCCCAGCATTTT. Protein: CASSHRTGLNQPQHF. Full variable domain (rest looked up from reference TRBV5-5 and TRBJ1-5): DAGVTQSPTHLIKTRGQQVTLRCSPISGHKSVSWYQQVLGQGPQFIFQYYEKEERGRGNFPDRFSARQFPNYSSELNVNALLLGDSALYLCASSHRTGLNQPQHFGDGTRLSIL.

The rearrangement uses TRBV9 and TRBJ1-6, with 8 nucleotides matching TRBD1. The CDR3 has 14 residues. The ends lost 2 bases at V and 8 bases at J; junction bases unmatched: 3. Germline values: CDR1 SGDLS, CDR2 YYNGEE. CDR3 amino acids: CASSVDREYSPLHF. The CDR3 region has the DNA TGTGCCAGCAGCGTGGACAGGGAGTATTCACCCCTCCACTTT.

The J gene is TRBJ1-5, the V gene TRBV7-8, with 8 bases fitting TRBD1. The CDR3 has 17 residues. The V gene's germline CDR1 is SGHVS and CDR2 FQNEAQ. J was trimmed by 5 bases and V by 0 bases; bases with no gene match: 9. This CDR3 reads CASSLAQGAPQHQPQHF. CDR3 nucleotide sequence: TGTGCCAGCAGCTTAGCCCAGGGGGCCCCTCAACATCAGCCCCAGCATTTT.

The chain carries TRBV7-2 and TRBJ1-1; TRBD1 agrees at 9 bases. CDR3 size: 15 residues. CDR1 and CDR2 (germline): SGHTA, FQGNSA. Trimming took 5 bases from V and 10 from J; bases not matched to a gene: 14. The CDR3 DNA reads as TGTGCCAGCAGCCACCGGGGACAGGGACGTTTGGGAGCTTTCTTT. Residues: CASSHRGQGRLGAFF.

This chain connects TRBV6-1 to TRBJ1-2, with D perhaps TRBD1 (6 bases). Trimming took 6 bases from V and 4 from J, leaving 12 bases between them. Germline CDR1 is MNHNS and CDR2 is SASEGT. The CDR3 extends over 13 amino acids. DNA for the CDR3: TGTGCCAGCAGGATCGGGGACACCTATGGCTACACCTTC. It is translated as CASRIGDTYGYTF.

The CDR3 region is CSVDRTGQETQYF. The CDR3 DNA follows: TGCAGCGTTGATAGGACAGGGCAAGAGACCCAGTACTTC. This chain connects TRBV29-1 to TRBJ2-5, with TRBD1 identical over 8 bases. The V gene end was trimmed by 3 bases and the J gene end by 2 bases; junction bases not matched to a gene: 2. This CDR3 spans 13 amino acids. Germline V gives CDR1 SQVTM, CDR2 ANQGSEA.

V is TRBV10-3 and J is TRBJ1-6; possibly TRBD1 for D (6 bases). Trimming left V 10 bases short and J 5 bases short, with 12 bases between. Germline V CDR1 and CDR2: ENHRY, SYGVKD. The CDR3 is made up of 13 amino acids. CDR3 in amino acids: CATLQGNNSPLHF. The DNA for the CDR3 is TGTGCCACCTTACAGGGAAATAATTCACCCCTCCACTTT.

CDR3 DNA: TGCGCCAGCAGGAAACAGGGGACGGAAGGCTACACCTTC. Translated, it gives CASRKQGTEGYTF. V gene TRBV5-1 combines with J gene TRBJ1-2, with 7 bases lining up with TRBD1. V was clipped by 5 bases and J by 8 bases; unmatched bases: 9. Germline V gene lookup returns CDR1 SGHRS and CDR2 YFSETQ. The CDR3 consists of 13 residues.

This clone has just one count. The CDR3 sequence is CASSLVGTSGYPYEQYF. The CDR3, as DNA: TGTGCCAGCAGCTTAGTGGGGACTAGCGGATACCCCTACGAGCAGTACTTC. This sequence joins TRBV7-2 and TRBJ2-7, with 11 bases lining up with TRBD2. Germline-derived CDR1 and CDR2 are SGHTA and FQGNSA. The CDR3 extends over 17 amino acids. The trim removed 1 base at V and 2 bases at J, leaving 7 bases unmatched.

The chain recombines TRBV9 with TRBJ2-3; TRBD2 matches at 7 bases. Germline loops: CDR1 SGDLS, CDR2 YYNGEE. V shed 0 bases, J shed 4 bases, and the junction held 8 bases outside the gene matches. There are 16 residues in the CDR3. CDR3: CASSVGISGDADTQYF. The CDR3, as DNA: TGTGCCAGCAGCGTAGGGATAAGCGGGGACGCAGATACGCAGTATTTT.

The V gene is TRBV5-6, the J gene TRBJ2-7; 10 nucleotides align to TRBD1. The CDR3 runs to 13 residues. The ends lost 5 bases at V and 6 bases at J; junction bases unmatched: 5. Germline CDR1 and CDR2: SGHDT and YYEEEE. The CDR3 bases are TGTGCCAGCAGAAGAGACAGGGGGCCCGAGCAGTACTTC. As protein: CASRRDRGPEQYF.

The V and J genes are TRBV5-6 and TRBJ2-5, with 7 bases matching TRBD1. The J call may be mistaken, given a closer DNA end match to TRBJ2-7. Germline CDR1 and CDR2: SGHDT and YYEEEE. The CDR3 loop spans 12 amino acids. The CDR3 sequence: CASSPDRYEQYF. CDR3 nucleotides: TGTGCCAGCAGCCCGGACAGGTACGAGCAGTACTTC.

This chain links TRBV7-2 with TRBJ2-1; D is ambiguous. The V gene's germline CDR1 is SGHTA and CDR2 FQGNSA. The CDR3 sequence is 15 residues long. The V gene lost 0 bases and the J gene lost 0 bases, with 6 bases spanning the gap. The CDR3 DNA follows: TGTGCCAGCAGCTTAGCGGTTAGCTCCTACAATGAGCAGTTCTTC. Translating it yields CASSLAVSSYNEQFF.

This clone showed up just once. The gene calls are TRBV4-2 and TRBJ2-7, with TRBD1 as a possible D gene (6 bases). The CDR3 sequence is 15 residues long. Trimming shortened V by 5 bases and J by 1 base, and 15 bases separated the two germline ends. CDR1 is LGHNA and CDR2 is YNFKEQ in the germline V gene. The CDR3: CASSYRDIPSYEQYF. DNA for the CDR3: TGTGCCAGCAGCTACCGGGACATACCTTCCTACGAGCAGTACTTC.

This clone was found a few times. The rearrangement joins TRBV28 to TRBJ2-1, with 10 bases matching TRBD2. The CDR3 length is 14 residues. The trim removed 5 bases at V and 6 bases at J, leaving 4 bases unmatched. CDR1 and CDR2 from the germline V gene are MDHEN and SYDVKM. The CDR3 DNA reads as TGTGCCAGCAGTCCGAGGACTAGCGGCAATGAGCAGTTCTTC. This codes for CASSPRTSGNEQFF.

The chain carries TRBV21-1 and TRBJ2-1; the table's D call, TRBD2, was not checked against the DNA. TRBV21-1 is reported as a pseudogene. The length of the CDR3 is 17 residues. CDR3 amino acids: CASSSRAGEGSYNEQFF. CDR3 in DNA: TGTGCCAGCAGCTCAAGGGCGGGAGAGGGCTCCTACAATGAGCAGTTCTTC.